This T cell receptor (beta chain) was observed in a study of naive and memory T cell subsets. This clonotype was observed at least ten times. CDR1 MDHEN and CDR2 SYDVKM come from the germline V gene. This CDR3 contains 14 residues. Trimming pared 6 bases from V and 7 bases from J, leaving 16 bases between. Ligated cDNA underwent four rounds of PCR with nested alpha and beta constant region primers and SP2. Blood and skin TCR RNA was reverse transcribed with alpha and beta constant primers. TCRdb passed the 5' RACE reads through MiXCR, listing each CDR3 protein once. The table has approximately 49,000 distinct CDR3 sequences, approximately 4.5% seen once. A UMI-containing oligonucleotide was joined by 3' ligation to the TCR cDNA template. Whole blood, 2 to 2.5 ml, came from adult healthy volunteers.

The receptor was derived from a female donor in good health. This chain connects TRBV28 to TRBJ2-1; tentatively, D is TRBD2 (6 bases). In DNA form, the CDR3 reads TGTGCCAGCAGGATCTCTACGGAGGGAAATGAGCAGTTCTTC. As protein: CASRISTEGNEQFF.